The 28 T cell receptor beta chains below were found in one sample sequenced in a study of blood T cell repertoires in COVID-19. Sequencing used immunoSEQ multiplex PCR; TCRdb keeps in-frame clones, though not all of them. The sample lists under 300,000 clones; 90% were seen once. The sequenced sample was peripheral blood. The receptor source for this set is a woman aged 55-70 years with COVID-19, enrolled during active disease.

The chain employs TRBV5-1 and TRBJ1-5; perhaps TRBD1 as D (5 bases). CDR3 size: 15 residues. Looked up from germline, CDR1 is SGHRS and CDR2 is YFSETQ. Trimming took 0 bases from V and 0 from J, leaving 7 bases between them. The CDR3 region is CASSLGTPSNQPQHF. The CDR3, as DNA: TGCGCCAGCAGCTTGGGGACACCTAGCAATCAGCCCCAGCATTTT.

The rearrangement links TRBV19 to TRBJ1-4, with D possibly matching TRBD1 (6 bases). V lost 9 bases, J lost 3 bases, and 17 bases lay in between. Germline assignment: CDR1 LNHDA and CDR2 SQIVND (reference sequence). The CDR3 is 15 residues long. In nucleotides, the CDR3 is TGTGCCAGCAACGCAGGGGCGGGGGCTAATGAAAAACTGTTTTTT. It yields the protein CASNAGAGANEKLFF.

This clone was picked up one time. The chain couples TRBV16 to TRBJ1-1, with 9 nucleotides matching TRBD1. The trim removed 4 bases at V and 4 bases at J, leaving 10 bases unmatched. Germline V gives CDR1 KGHSY, CDR2 FQNENV. This CDR3 contains 16 residues. CDR3 residues: CASSPPPTGGITEAFF. CDR3 nucleotides: TGTGCCAGCAGCCCCCCGCCGACAGGGGGGATCACTGAAGCTTTCTTT.

The V gene is TRBV7-9, the J gene TRBJ1-2, with 10 positions matching TRBD1. V was pared by 6 bases and J by 7 bases, with 11 bases of the junction left unmatched. Germline values: CDR1 SEHNR, CDR2 FQNEAQ (reference sequence). The CDR3 is made up of 15 amino acids. CDR3: CASRQTGTGDSGYTF. CDR3 bases: TGTGCCAGCAGACAAACCGGGACAGGGGATAGTGGCTACACCTTC.

The V and J genes are TRBV27 and TRBJ2-5; no firm D call. CDR3 length equals 14 residues. V lost 5 bases, J lost 4 bases, and 14 bases lay in between. Germline-derived CDR1 and CDR2 are MNHEY and SMNVEV (reference sequence). CDR3: CASSPSLSRETQYF. The DNA of the CDR3 is TGTGCCAGCAGTCCCTCTCTGTCCCGAGAGACCCAGTACTTC.

This clone was picked up a small number of times. This rearrangement joins TRBV7-2 to TRBJ2-7; TRBD1 aligns across 9 bases. Per germline, CDR1 SGHTA and CDR2 FQGNSA. Trimming removed 5 bases from V and 2 bases from J; junction bases left unmatched: 4. This CDR3 region has 14 residues. In DNA form, the CDR3 reads TGTGCCAGCAGCGAAGGGACAGGGCCCTACGAGCAGTACTTC. Encoded protein: CASSEGTGPYEQYF.

This clone has more than one count but fewer than ten. The V gene is TRBV27, the J gene TRBJ1-2; no clear D. This CDR3 region has 13 residues. Germline CDR1 reads MNHEY; CDR2 reads SMNVEV (reference sequence). Trimming stripped 5 bases from V and 8 bases from J, with 15 bases between. The CDR3 reads CASSLGESEGYTF. The CDR3 DNA follows: TGTGCCAGCAGTCTCGGAGAATCGGAGGGCTACACCTTC.

The V call is TRBV2, the J call TRBJ2-1, with D tentatively TRBD2 (6 bases). CDR1 and CDR2 from the germline V gene are SNHLY and FYNNEI. Trimming pared 11 bases from V and 8 bases from J, leaving 10 bases between. CDR3 length: 10 residues. CDR3 loop: CAGGEYEQFF. The CDR3 DNA is TGTGCCGGAGGGGAGTATGAGCAGTTCTTC. The full variable domain, in which reference TRBV2 and TRBJ2-1 provide the parts outside the CDR3, is EPEVTQTPSHQVTQMGQEVILRCVPISNHLYFYWYRQILGQKVEFLVSFYNNEISEKSEIFDDQFSVERPDGSNFTLKIRSTKLEDSAMYFCAGGEYEQFFGPGTRLTVL.

The genes are TRBV18 and TRBJ2-7; D call uncertain. V was cut by 2 bases and J by 7 bases, with 12 bases left in between. Germline loops: CDR1 KGHSH, CDR2 LQKENI. The CDR3 is 13 amino acids. The CDR3 protein is CASSPSQLFEQYF. The CDR3 nucleotides are TGTGCCAGCTCACCATCCCAGTTATTTGAGCAGTACTTC.

The V and J genes are TRBV10-1 and TRBJ1-3; TRBD1 matches at 9 bases. Trimming at V came to 6 bases and at J to 4 bases, leaving 7 bases not matched to a gene. The CDR3 is made up of 15 amino acids. Looked up from germline, CDR1 is WNHNN and CDR2 is SYGVQD (reference sequence). CDR3 in DNA: TGCGCCAGCAGGAGGGACAGGGTCAGGGGAAACACCATATATTTT. Its protein is CASRRDRVRGNTIYF.

This clone was seen only once. The chain couples TRBV11-3 to TRBJ2-5; 8 nucleotides align to TRBD2. There are 14 residues in the CDR3. The germline V gene encodes CDR1 SGHNT and CDR2 YENEEA. Trimming cost V 2 bases and J 2 bases; bases outside gene matches: 1. DNA of the CDR3: TGTGCCAGCAGCTTACCGGGGGGGCAAGAGACCCAGTACTTC. Its protein is CASSLPGGQETQYF.

The CDR3 nucleotides are TGTGCCAGCAGCGCCGAGGGGGCGCGAATCTATGGCTACACCTTC. It is translated as CASSAEGARIYGYTF. The rearrangement uses TRBV9 and TRBJ1-2; 7 bases agree with TRBD1. Trimming removed 3 bases from V and 4 bases from J; junction bases left unmatched: 9. Germline assignment: CDR1 SGDLS and CDR2 YYNGEE. The CDR3 has 15 amino acids.

This sequence joins TRBV18 and TRBJ2-2, with 7 bases lining up with TRBD1. Germline V lookup: CDR1 KGHSH, CDR2 LQKENI. Trimming removed 3 bases from V and 1 base from J; junction bases left unmatched: 2. The CDR3 runs to 15 residues. The CDR3 here is CASSPGDRNTGELFF. CDR3 nucleotides: TGTGCCAGCTCACCTGGGGACAGGAACACCGGGGAGCTGTTTTTT.

This clone has a single count. The rearrangement uses TRBV19 and TRBJ1-5; tentative D call: TRBD1 (6 bases). CDR3 size: 20 residues. Germline V gives CDR1 LNHDA, CDR2 SQIVND (reference sequence). V lost 2 bases and J 0 bases, leaving 23 bases between the germline ends. CDR3 in amino acids: CASSIRKQGLWGYSNQPQHF. CDR3 in DNA: TGTGCCAGTAGTATAAGGAAACAGGGCCTATGGGGCTATAGCAATCAGCCCCAGCATTTT.

The V gene is TRBV9, the J gene TRBJ2-3, with D possibly TRBD2 on 7 matching bases. The ends were cut back, 4 bases at V and 1 base at J, with 16 bases in the middle. The CDR3 covers 16 residues. The V gene's germline CDR1 is SGDLS and CDR2 YYNGEE. The CDR3 spells CASSSIGGDRTDTQYF. The CDR3 DNA reads TGTGCCAGCAGCTCGATAGGGGGGGACCGCACAGATACGCAGTATTTT. Together with reference TRBV9 and TRBJ2-3, the CDR3 gives the full variable domain: DSGVTQTPKHLITATGQRVTLRCSPRSGDLSVYWYQQSLDQGLQFLIQYYNGEERAKGNILERFSAQQFPDLHSELNLSSLELGDSALYFCASSSIGGDRTDTQYFGPGTRLTVL.

This chain uses TRBV27 with TRBJ2-2, with TRBD2 identical over 13 bases. The V and J ends lost 5 bases and 4 bases, in that order; junction bases with no gene match: 4. Germline V gives CDR1 MNHEY, CDR2 SMNVEV (reference sequence). The CDR3 totals 16 residues. CDR3: CASSPRLAGGTGELFF. Written as DNA, the CDR3 is TGTGCCAGCAGTCCGCGACTAGCGGGGGGCACCGGGGAGCTGTTTTTT.

The rearrangement links TRBV5-4 to TRBJ1-1, with D possibly being TRBD1 (6 bases). The CDR3 spans 15 residues. The ends were cut back, 0 bases at V and 2 bases at J, with 11 bases in the middle. CDR1 is SGHNT, CDR2 YYREEE, per germline (reference sequence). CDR3 bases: TGTGCCAGCAGCTTGGGTGGCAGGGGTAACACTGAAGCTTTCTTT. Protein product: CASSLGGRGNTEAFF.

The chain joins TRBV19 to TRBJ1-1, with D uncertain. The CDR3 is 13 residues long. Trimming cost V 4 bases and J 7 bases, with 13 bases left between them. Germline CDR1 and CDR2: LNHDA and SQIVND (reference sequence). This chain's CDR3 is CASSTRLLSEAFF. The CDR3, as DNA: TGTGCCAGTAGTACTCGACTGTTAAGTGAAGCTTTCTTT.

The chain has TRBV2 and TRBJ2-1, with 9 bases matching TRBD1. Germline V gene sequence: CDR1 SNHLY, CDR2 FYNNEI. CDR3 length equals 13 residues. Losses at the gene ends were 4 bases for V and 8 bases for J; bases not matched to a gene: 3. The CDR3 loop is CASSVQGAHEQFF. The CDR3 DNA follows: TGTGCCAGCAGTGTACAGGGGGCACATGAGCAGTTCTTC.

The chain couples TRBV12-3 or TRBV12-4 to TRBJ2-7; D perhaps matches TRBD2 (5 bases). V lost 3 bases and J 4 bases, leaving 10 bases between the germline ends. CDR3 length equals 13 residues. CDR3 region: CASSFSEGYEQYF. The CDR3, as DNA: TGTGCCAGCAGTTTTTCCGAGGGTTACGAGCAGTACTTC.

This chain joins TRBV5-4 and TRBJ2-5; TRBD2 matches at 7 bases. Germline CDR1 is SGHNT and CDR2 is YYREEE (reference sequence). The ends lost 1 base at V and 0 bases at J; junction bases unmatched: 3. The CDR3 extends over 15 amino acids. The CDR3 loop reads CASSLWLADQETQYF. CDR3 in DNA: TGTGCCAGCAGCTTGTGGCTAGCGGACCAAGAGACCCAGTACTTC.

Here the CDR3 DNA reads TGTGCCAGCAGCCCCAGGGGGACGGCTGAAGCTTTCTTT. Its translation is CASSPRGTAEAFF. The genes are TRBV5-5 and TRBJ1-1; 7 nucleotides align to TRBD1. The CDR3 contains 13 residues. Trimming cost V 4 bases and J 6 bases; bases outside gene matches: 6. CDR1 and CDR2 from the germline V gene are SGHKS and YYEKEE (reference sequence).

CDR3 amino acids: CASSQGGTNTEAFF. Written as DNA, the CDR3 is TGTGCCAGCAGCCAAGGTGGCACGAACACTGAAGCTTTCTTT. The rearrangement joins TRBV4-2 to TRBJ1-1; D is undetermined. V lost 1 base, J lost 1 base, and 7 bases lay in between. CDR3 length: 14 residues. The germline CDR1 and CDR2 sequences are LGHNA and YNFKEQ.

The chain links TRBV5-6 to TRBJ1-3; tentatively, D is TRBD1 (6 bases). Germline V gene lookup returns CDR1 SGHDT and CDR2 YYEEEE. The CDR3 runs 15 residues. Trimming removed 1 base from V and 2 bases from J, with 10 bases in between. Here the CDR3 DNA reads TGTGCCAGCAGCTTGCGGGGGGGCCCTGGAAACACCATATATTTT. Encoded protein: CASSLRGGPGNTIYF.

This clone was counted between two and nine times. J is TRBJ1-2 and V is TRBV10-3; TRBD1 matches at 7 bases. After removal of 4 bases from V and 8 bases from J, the junction contained 7 bases not matched to a gene. The germline gives CDR1 ENHRY, CDR2 SYGVKD. This CDR3 contains 13 residues. This CDR3 reads CAISVADRAGYTF. In nucleotides, the CDR3 is TGTGCCATCAGTGTCGCCGACAGGGCAGGCTACACCTTC.

CDR3 loop: CASSIGGGSTSSYEQYF. As DNA, the CDR3 is TGTGCCAGTAGTATAGGAGGAGGATCTACAAGCTCCTACGAGCAGTACTTC. The chain joins TRBV19 to TRBJ2-7; TRBD2 might be the D (5 bases). The CDR3 runs to 17 residues. Germline CDR1 reads LNHDA; CDR2 reads SQIVND (reference sequence). Trimming took 1 base from V and 0 from J, leaving 16 bases between them.

The J gene is TRBJ1-1, the V gene TRBV6-5; TRBD1 matches 11 bases. The CDR3 consists of 15 residues. Looked up from germline, CDR1 is MNHEY and CDR2 is SVGAGI. V trimming: 7 bases; J trimming: 0 bases; junction bases outside the gene matches: 4. The CDR3 nucleotides read TGTGCCAGCACCCGGACAGGGGGCGTGAACACTGAAGCTTTCTTT. Protein sequence: CASTRTGGVNTEAFF.

The chain joins TRBV4-3 to TRBJ2-2; D perhaps matches TRBD1 (6 bases). The CDR3 covers 15 residues. Germline V gene sequence: CDR1 LGHNA, CDR2 YSLEER. Between the trimmed V and J ends, which lost 2 bases and 1 base, there was a span of 8 bases. The CDR3 sequence is CASSQQGRNTGELFF. For the CDR3, the DNA is TGCGCCAGCAGCCAACAGGGGCGGAACACCGGGGAGCTGTTTTTT.